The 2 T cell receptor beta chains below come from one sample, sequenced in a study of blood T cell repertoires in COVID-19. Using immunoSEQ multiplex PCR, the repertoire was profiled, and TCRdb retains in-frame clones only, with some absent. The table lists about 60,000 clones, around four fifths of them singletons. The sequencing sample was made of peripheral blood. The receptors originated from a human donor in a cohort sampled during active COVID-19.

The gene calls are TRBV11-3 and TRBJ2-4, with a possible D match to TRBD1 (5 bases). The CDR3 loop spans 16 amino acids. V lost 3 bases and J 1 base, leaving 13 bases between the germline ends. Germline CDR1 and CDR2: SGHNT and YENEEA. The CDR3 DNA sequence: TGTGCCAGCAGCTTCGGTCAGGGAATCGCCAAAAACATTCAGTACTTC. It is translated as CASSFGQGIAKNIQYF.

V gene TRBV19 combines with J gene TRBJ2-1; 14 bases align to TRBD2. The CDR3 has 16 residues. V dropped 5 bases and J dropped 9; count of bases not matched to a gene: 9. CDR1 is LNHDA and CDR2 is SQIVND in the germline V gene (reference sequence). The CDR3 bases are TGTGCCAGTAGTTTCCTGACTAGCGGGGGGGCTCGTGAGCAGTTCTTC. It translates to CASSFLTSGGAREQFF. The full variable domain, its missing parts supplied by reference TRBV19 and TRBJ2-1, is DGGITQSPKYLFRKEGQNVTLSCEQNLNHDAMYWYRQDPGQGLRLIYYSQIVNDFQKGDIAEGYSVSREKKESFPLTVTSAQKNPTAFYLCASSFLTSGGAREQFFGPGTRLTVL.